These 20 T cell receptor beta chains were sequenced from one sample in a study of cytomegalovirus exposure and HLA in healthy donors. This PCR relied on a set of 60 Vbeta primers and 13 Jbeta primers. TCRdb's copy holds only in-frame clones and misses some; the assay was immunoSEQ multiplex PCR. This table holds 95,000 to 150,000 clones, roughly 85% found once. The sample comprised PBMCs. The receptors were sampled from a man aged 18 to 30 in good health and CMV-seropositive.

The chain is built from TRBV2 and TRBJ2-3; TRBD2 matches at 10 bases. The germline gives CDR1 SNHLY, CDR2 FYNNEI. Trimming removed 7 bases from V and 0 bases from J; junction bases left unmatched: 4. The length of the CDR3 is 15 residues. This CDR3 is CASNPSGGSTDTQYF. The DNA of the CDR3 is TGTGCCAGCAATCCTAGCGGGGGTAGCACAGATACGCAGTATTTT. The full variable domain, in which reference TRBV2 and TRBJ2-3 provide the parts outside the CDR3, is EPEVTQTPSHQVTQMGQEVILRCVPISNHLYFYWYRQILGQKVEFLVSFYNNEISEKSEIFDDQFSVERPDGSNFTLKIRSTKLEDSAMYFCASNPSGGSTDTQYFGPGTRLTVL.

In nucleotides, the CDR3 is TGTGCCATCAGTGAGTCTTCGGAGTCTATAAGCTACACCTTC. This codes for CAISESSESISYTF. V and J are TRBV10-3 and TRBJ1-2; D unclear. Trimming left V 0 bases short and J 9 bases short, with 14 bases between. The germline CDR1 and CDR2 sequences are ENHRY and SYGVKD. The length of the CDR3 is 14 residues.

The rearrangement joins TRBV9 to TRBJ1-2, with D uncertain. CDR3 length: 12 residues. Between the trimmed V and J ends, which lost 4 bases and 3 bases, there was a span of 7 bases. Germline CDR1 SGDLS, CDR2 YYNGEE. CDR3 region: CASSPGDYGYTF. The CDR3 DNA follows: TGTGCCAGCAGCCCCGGAGACTATGGCTACACCTTC.

The chain combines TRBV4-1 with TRBJ2-1, with TRBD1 identical over 9 bases. CDR1 MGHRA and CDR2 YSYEKL come from the germline V gene. J was trimmed by 0 bases and V by 5 bases; bases with no gene match: 5. The CDR3 contains 16 residues. CDR3: CASSTRDRVSYNEQFF. The DNA of the CDR3 is TGCGCCAGCAGCACCCGGGACAGGGTCTCCTACAATGAGCAGTTCTTC.

This clone was seen just once. The chain combines TRBV5-6 with TRBJ2-7; TRBD1 matches at 7 bases. V lost 0 bases and J lost 2; bases outside the gene matches: 2. Germline V lookup: CDR1 SGHDT, CDR2 YYEEEE. CDR3 size: 14 residues. CDR3 nucleotides: TGTGCCAGCAGCTTGGGACAGGGTGCCTACGAGCAGTACTTC. It yields the protein CASSLGQGAYEQYF.

The chain couples TRBV28 to TRBJ1-6, with TRBD1 identical over 8 bases. With V trimmed by 4 bases and J by 7 bases, 15 bases remained unmatched. The CDR3 totals 18 residues. Germline lookup yields CDR1 MDHEN and CDR2 SYDVKM. CDR3: CASSSQWGDRGRNSPLHF. For the CDR3, the DNA is TGTGCCAGCAGTTCCCAGTGGGGCGACAGGGGAAGAAATTCACCCCTCCACTTT.

This clone was found a few times. This chain joins TRBV6-1 and TRBJ2-1, with 10 positions matching TRBD2. V lost 6 bases and J lost 4; bases outside the gene matches: 3. CDR3 length equals 14 residues. CDR1 is MNHNS and CDR2 is SASEGT in the germline V gene. CDR3 nucleotides: TGTGCCAGCAGGAGCGGGGGGGCGTACAATGAGCAGTTCTTC. The encoded protein is CASRSGGAYNEQFF.

The rearrangement links TRBV29-1 to TRBJ2-3; 8 bases are shared with TRBD1. V lost 1 base and J lost 3; bases outside the gene matches: 6. This CDR3 region has 15 residues. Germline lookup yields CDR1 SQVTM and CDR2 ANQGSEA. The DNA for the CDR3 is TGCAGCGTTGAAGTGGGCAGGGGGCGGACAGATACGCAGTATTTT. Amino acid sequence: CSVEVGRGRTDTQYF.

The CDR3 here is CASSFGTTAANTGELFF. The CDR3 region has the DNA TGTGCCAGCAGCTTTGGGACTACCGCGGCGAACACCGGGGAGCTGTTTTTT. The rearrangement links TRBV5-6 to TRBJ2-2; 7 positions agree with TRBD2. V lost 2 bases to trimming and J lost 0 bases; unmatched junction nucleotides: 7. This CDR3 spans 17 amino acids. Germline V CDR1 and CDR2: SGHDT, YYEEEE. The full variable domain, with the rest looked up from reference TRBV5-6 and TRBJ2-2, is DAGVTQSPTHLIKTRGQQVTLRCSPKSGHDTVSWYQQALGQGPQFIFQYYEEEERQRGNFPDRFSGHQFPNYSSELNVNALLLGDSALYLCASSFGTTAANTGELFFGEGSRLTVL.

The chain employs TRBV6-5 and TRBJ1-5; TRBD1 matches at 7 bases. CDR1 is MNHEY, CDR2 SVGAGI, per germline. This CDR3 has 15 residues. With V trimmed by 6 bases and J by 0 bases, 5 bases remained unmatched. CDR3 region: CASSLTGNSNQPQHF. The CDR3 nucleotides are TGTGCCAGCAGCCTGACAGGGAATAGCAATCAGCCCCAGCATTTT.

The chain couples TRBV27 to TRBJ2-7; D possibly corresponds to TRBD2 (6 bases). Trimming pared 2 bases from V and 6 bases from J, leaving 11 bases between. CDR1 is MNHEY, CDR2 SMNVEV, per germline (reference sequence). There are 13 residues in the CDR3. The CDR3 is CASSLVGGVEQYF. CDR3 nucleotide sequence: TGTGCCAGCAGTTTAGTTGGAGGGGTCGAGCAGTACTTC.

The chain links TRBV28 to TRBJ2-7; D uncertain. Germline loops: CDR1 MDHEN, CDR2 SYDVKM. CDR3 length: 11 amino acids. The V gene lost 5 bases and the J gene lost 6 bases, with 8 bases spanning the gap. CDR3 sequence: CASSANAEQYF. In nucleotides, the CDR3 is TGTGCCAGCAGTGCGAATGCCGAGCAGTACTTC. The entire variable domain, with the rest obtained from reference TRBV28 and TRBJ2-7, is as follows: DVKVTQSSRYLVKRTGEKVFLECVQDMDHENMFWYRQDPGLGLRLIYFSYDVKMKEKGDIPEGYSVSREKKERFSLILESASTNQTSMYLCASSANAEQYFGPGTRLTVT.

A few counts support this clone. The V gene is TRBV6-1, the J gene TRBJ1-5, with D maybe TRBD1 (5 bases). Between the trimmed V and J ends, which lost 1 base and 3 bases, there was a span of 16 bases. The CDR3 runs 17 residues. The germline V gene has CDR1 MNHNS and CDR2 SASEGT. The chain's CDR3 is CASSEEMWATVNQPQHF. The DNA for the CDR3 is TGTGCCAGCAGTGAAGAGATGTGGGCGACAGTCAATCAGCCCCAGCATTTT.

The V and J genes are TRBV13 and TRBJ1-2; tentative D call: TRBD1 (5 bases). V dropped 7 bases and J dropped 4 bases, with 19 bases sitting between them. Germline CDR1 is PRHDT and CDR2 is FYEKMQ (reference sequence). The CDR3 runs to 15 residues. CDR3 residues: CASTLTDTLSYGYTF. The CDR3 DNA reads as TGTGCCAGCACCCTAACGGACACCCTTAGCTATGGCTACACCTTC.

J is TRBJ1-2 and V is TRBV5-4, with a weak D call TRBD1 (5 bases). V was trimmed by 0 bases and J by 8 bases, leaving 14 bases between them. Germline V gives CDR1 SGHNT, CDR2 YYREEE (reference sequence). The CDR3 loop spans 14 amino acids. CDR3 protein: CASSLGAAGRGYTF. As DNA, the CDR3 is TGTGCCAGCAGCTTGGGGGCGGCAGGGCGCGGCTACACCTTC. The whole variable domain, filled in from reference TRBV5-4 and TRBJ1-2, reads ETGVTQSPTHLIKTRGQQVTLRCSSQSGHNTVSWYQQALGQGPQFIFQYYREEENGRGNFPPRFSGLQFPNYSSELNVNALELDDSALYLCASSLGAAGRGYTFGSGTRLTVV.

The rearrangement joins TRBV7-6 to TRBJ2-1, with TRBD2 identical over 8 bases. The V gene end was trimmed by 1 base and the J gene end by 7 bases; junction bases not matched to a gene: 15. The CDR3 totals 18 residues. The germline V gene has CDR1 SGHVS and CDR2 FNYEAQ. The CDR3 loop is CASSLGAPPGTRRNEQFF. As DNA, the CDR3 is TGTGCCAGCAGCTTAGGGGCCCCCCCGGGGACTAGGAGGAATGAGCAGTTCTTC.

The genes are TRBV14 and TRBJ2-6; a weak D match, TRBD1 (6 bases). CDR1 is SGHDN and CDR2 is FVKESK in the germline V gene. This CDR3 has 19 amino acids. With 1 base removed from V and 0 bases from J, the gap between germline ends came to 16 bases. CDR3 protein: CASSQGAGTISSGANVLTF. CDR3 in DNA: TGTGCCAGCAGCCAAGGAGCCGGGACAATTAGCTCTGGGGCCAACGTCCTGACTTTC.

In this sample, this clone turned up a few times. This chain links TRBV10-1 with TRBJ1-1, with no clear D. The CDR3 spans 14 residues. Germline CDR1 WNHNN, CDR2 SYGVQD (reference sequence). Deletions cut 0 bases from V and 5 bases from J, with 10 bases between. CDR3 sequence reads: CASSESGGGTEAFF. The CDR3 DNA reads TGCGCCAGCAGTGAGTCGGGCGGAGGGACTGAAGCTTTCTTT.

The J gene is TRBJ2-7, the V gene TRBV2; TRBD1 aligns across 8 bases. The J segment lost 3 bases and the V segment lost 8 bases, leaving 9 bases of the junction unmatched. From germline, CDR1 is SNHLY and CDR2 FYNNEI. The CDR3 length is 14 residues. The CDR3 region has the DNA TGTGCCAGCGAGGCCGGGACAGGCTACTACGAGCAGTACTTC. As protein: CASEAGTGYYEQYF.

This chain links TRBV11-2 with TRBJ1-3; weak D call: TRBD1 (6 bases). V gave up 4 bases and J gave up 3 bases, with 19 bases separating them. Germline values: CDR1 SGHAT, CDR2 FQNNGV. This CDR3 is 17 amino acids long. The CDR3: CASSSPKGRGFGNTIYF. Written as DNA, the CDR3 is TGTGCCAGCAGCTCCCCGAAGGGCAGGGGCTTTGGAAACACCATATATTTT.